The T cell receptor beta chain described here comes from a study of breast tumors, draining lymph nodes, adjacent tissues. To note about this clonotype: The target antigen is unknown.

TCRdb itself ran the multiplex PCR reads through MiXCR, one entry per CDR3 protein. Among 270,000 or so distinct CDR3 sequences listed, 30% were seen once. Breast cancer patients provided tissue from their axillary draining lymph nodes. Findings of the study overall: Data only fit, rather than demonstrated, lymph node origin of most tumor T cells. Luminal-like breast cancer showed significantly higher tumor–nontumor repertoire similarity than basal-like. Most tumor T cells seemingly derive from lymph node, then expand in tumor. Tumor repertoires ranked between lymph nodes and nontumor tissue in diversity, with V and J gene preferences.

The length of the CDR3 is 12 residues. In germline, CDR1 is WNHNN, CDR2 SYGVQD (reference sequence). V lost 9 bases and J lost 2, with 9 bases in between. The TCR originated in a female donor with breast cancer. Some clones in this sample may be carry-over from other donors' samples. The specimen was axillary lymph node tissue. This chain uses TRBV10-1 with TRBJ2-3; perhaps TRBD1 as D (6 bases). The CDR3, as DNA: TGCGCCAGGGGGACATACACAGATACGCAGTATTTT. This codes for CARGTYTDTQYF.